One sample yielded the 2 T cell receptor beta chains listed below, sequenced in a study of blood T cells in healthy people across ages. PCR was performed a second time for about 6 to 11 cycles using a sample-barcoded 5' primer and a J-beta primer mix. TCRdb processed the 5' RACE reads anew with MiXCR; each CDR3 protein has one entry. This table has about 1.5 million distinct CDR3 sequences, approximately 43% appearing once. Source material: blood. The receptors come from a woman younger than 30 in good health.

This clonotype came up a few times. J is TRBJ1-5 and V is TRBV6-2 or TRBV6-3; D is uncertain. This CDR3 region has 13 residues. Germline V CDR1 and CDR2: MNHEY, SVGEGT. Trimming removed 7 bases at V and 0 bases at J, with 7 bases between. This CDR3 reads CASTQISNQPQHF. The CDR3, as DNA: TGTGCCAGCACCCAAATTAGCAATCAGCCCCAGCATTTT.

V usage is TRBV25-1 and J usage is TRBJ2-5; 12 nucleotides align to TRBD2. The germline gives CDR1 MGHDK, CDR2 SYGVNS. With V trimmed by 6 bases and J by 5 bases, 7 bases remained unmatched. CDR3 size: 15 residues. CDR3 protein: CASRPTSGGFETQYF. Here the CDR3 DNA reads TGTGCCAGCAGACCGACTAGCGGGGGCTTTGAGACCCAGTACTTC.